These 12 T cell receptor beta chains share one sample of origin, sequenced in a study of T cell repertoires in cytomegalovirus infection. No cognate antigen is known for these TCRs. MiXCR, applied by TCRdb to the reads, yields one record per CDR3 protein. Of approximately 910,000 distinct CDR3 sequences listed, less than 35% are singletons. Source: cultured CD8+ T cells from PBMCs, taken from culture after CMV antigen stimulation. Every receptor here comes from a human donor in good health (CMV status not recorded). Some clones in this sample may be carry-over from other donors' samples.

This clonotype was detected only a few times. The chain is built from TRBV24-1 and TRBJ2-2; no reliable D call. V lost 1 base, J lost 2 bases, and 7 bases lay in between. Looked up from germline, CDR1 is KGHDR and CDR2 is SFDVKD. This CDR3 has 15 residues. The CDR3 DNA reads as TGTGCCACCAGTGATTTTAGACACAACACCGGGGAGCTGTTTTTT. Protein sequence: CATSDFRHNTGELFF.

This clonotype showed up just a few times. The V gene is TRBV7-6, the J gene TRBJ2-5; D uncertain. Looked up from germline, CDR1 is SGHVS and CDR2 is FNYEAQ. The CDR3 spans 14 residues. The V end was cut by 2 bases, the J end by 5 bases, with 12 bases between. CDR3 loop: CASSLNLVAETQYF. CDR3 nucleotide sequence: TGTGCCAGCAGCTTAAACCTTGTGGCGGAGACCCAGTACTTC.

This clonotype is a singleton in its sample. One end of the junction is discordant with germline, which a read error may explain. The chain recombines TRBV28 with TRBJ1-5; no definite D call. Per the germline V gene, CDR1 is MDHEN and CDR2 is SYDVKM. The CDR3 sequence is 15 residues long. The DNA of the CDR3 is TGTGCCAACAGTTTTCCCGTGGAGAGCAATCAGCCCCAGCATTTT. Translation: CANSFPVESNQPQHF. The entire variable domain, with the rest obtained from reference TRBV28 and TRBJ1-5, is as follows: DVKVTQSSRYLVKRTGEKVFLECVQDMDHENMFWYRQDPGLGLRLIYFSYDVKMKEKGDIPEGYSVSREKKERFSLILESASTNQTSMYLCANSFPVESNQPQHFGDGTRLSIL.

Details on this clonotype: A much larger clone is a single base away; this may be a read error. This CDR3 is CASSSKNWDRGETQYF. The CDR3 nucleotides read TGTGCCAGCAGCAGCAAAAACTGGGACAGGGGTGAGACCCAGTACTTC. This chain connects TRBV7-6 to TRBJ2-5, with 10 bases that match TRBD1. J lost 5 bases, V lost 5 bases, and 11 bases had no gene match. CDR3 length equals 16 residues. Germline lookup yields CDR1 SGHVS and CDR2 FNYEAQ.

The chain uses TRBV7-8 and TRBJ1-3, with D hard to call. The CDR3 runs to 13 residues. The V end lost 7 bases, the J end lost 0 bases, and 7 bases lay between the germline ends. Germline loops: CDR1 SGHVS, CDR2 FQNEAQ. The CDR3 is CASNEDSGNTIYF. In DNA form, the CDR3 reads TGTGCCAGCAACGAAGACTCTGGAAACACCATATATTTT.

The CDR3 region has the DNA TGTGCCAGCAGAGGACAGGGAGAAGAGACCCAGTACTTC. Translation: CASRGQGEETQYF. The chain couples TRBV5-5 to TRBJ2-5; TRBD1 matches 8 bases. Germline V gene lookup returns CDR1 SGHKS and CDR2 YYEKEE (reference sequence). The CDR3 covers 13 residues. The trim removed 5 bases at V and 3 bases at J, leaving 3 bases unmatched.

In this sample, this clonotype turned up a few times. The chain uses TRBV20-1 and TRBJ1-2; D call uncertain. The V end lost 8 bases, the J end lost 4 bases, and 20 bases lay between the germline ends. CDR1 DFQATT and CDR2 SNEGSKA come from the germline V gene (reference sequence). The CDR3 consists of 14 residues. CDR3 sequence: CSSGPSRRSYGYTF. CDR3 coding DNA: TGCAGTTCCGGCCCGAGCAGGAGGAGCTATGGCTACACCTTC.

The CDR3 sequence: CASSESRWGGGLYNEQFF. The CDR3 DNA follows: TGTGCCAGCAGTGAAAGTCGGTGGGGCGGGGGGTTATACAATGAGCAGTTCTTC. The V and J genes are TRBV25-1 and TRBJ2-1; 8 nucleotides agree with TRBD2. V lost 2 bases to trimming and J lost 4 bases; unmatched junction nucleotides: 13. The CDR3 totals 18 residues. Germline lookup yields CDR1 MGHDK and CDR2 SYGVNS.

The chain couples TRBV19 to TRBJ1-1; tentative D call: TRBD1 (5 bases). The germline V and J ends were trimmed by 6 bases and 7 bases, with 15 bases remaining between them. Per germline, CDR1 LNHDA and CDR2 SQIVND (reference sequence). The CDR3 runs to 13 residues. Here the CDR3 DNA reads TGTGCCAGTAGAAGGACGGGGGTTGATGAAGCTTTCTTT. Protein: CASRRTGVDEAFF.

This clonotype was detected a few times. The germline gene is not matched at one end of the junction; a read error may be the cause. This chain uses TRBV6-2 or TRBV6-3 with TRBJ2-2; D may match TRBD1 or TRBD2 (6 bases each). This CDR3 contains 18 residues. The germline V gene has CDR1 MNHEY and CDR2 SVGEGT. CDR3 amino acids: CASSYGGPLILNSGELFF. CDR3 bases: TGTGCCAGCAGTTACGGGGGGCCCTTGATCCTGAACTCCGGGGAGCTGTTTTTT.

This clonotype has a count of ten or more. This sequence joins TRBV6-1 and TRBJ2-2; TRBD1 matches at 9 bases. Germline values: CDR1 MNHNS, CDR2 SASEGT. V lost 4 bases and J lost 0; bases outside the gene matches: 9. There are 18 residues in the CDR3. The CDR3 reads CASSARDRDYANTGELFF. CDR3 nucleotides: TGTGCCAGCAGTGCAAGGGACAGGGATTACGCGAACACCGGGGAGCTGTTTTTT.

This clonotype was seen a few times. The chain recombines TRBV7-8 with TRBJ2-7; D may be TRBD2 (6 bases). The CDR3 runs 14 residues. Trimming took off 6 bases at V and 5 bases at J, with 17 bases between the two ends. Germline CDR1 and CDR2: SGHVS and FQNEAQ. CDR3 DNA sequence: TGTGCCAGCAGTTCCAGGGACTGGGATCACGAGCAGTACGTC. The encoded protein is CASSSRDWDHEQYV.